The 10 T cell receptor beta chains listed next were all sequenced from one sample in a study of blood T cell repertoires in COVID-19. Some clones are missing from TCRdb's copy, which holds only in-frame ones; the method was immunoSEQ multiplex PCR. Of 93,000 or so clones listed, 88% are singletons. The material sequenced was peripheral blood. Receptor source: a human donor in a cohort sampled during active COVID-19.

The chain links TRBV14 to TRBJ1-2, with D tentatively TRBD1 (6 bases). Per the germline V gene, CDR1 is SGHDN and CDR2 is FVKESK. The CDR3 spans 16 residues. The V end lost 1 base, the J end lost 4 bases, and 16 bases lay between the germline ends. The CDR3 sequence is CASSQVGTGHVYGYTF. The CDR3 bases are TGTGCCAGCAGCCAAGTAGGAACGGGACACGTCTATGGCTACACCTTC. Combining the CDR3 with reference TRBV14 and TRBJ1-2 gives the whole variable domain EAGVTQFPSHSVIEKGQTVTLRCDPISGHDNLYWYRRVMGKEIKFLLHFVKESKQDESGMPNNRFLAERTGGTYSTLKVQPAELEDSGVYFCASSQVGTGHVYGYTFGSGTRLTVV.

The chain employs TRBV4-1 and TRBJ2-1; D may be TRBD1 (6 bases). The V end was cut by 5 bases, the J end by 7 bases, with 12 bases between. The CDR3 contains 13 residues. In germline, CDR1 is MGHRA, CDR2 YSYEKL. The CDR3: CASSKGQQNEQFF. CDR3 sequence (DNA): TGCGCCAGCAGCAAGGGACAACAGAATGAGCAGTTCTTC.

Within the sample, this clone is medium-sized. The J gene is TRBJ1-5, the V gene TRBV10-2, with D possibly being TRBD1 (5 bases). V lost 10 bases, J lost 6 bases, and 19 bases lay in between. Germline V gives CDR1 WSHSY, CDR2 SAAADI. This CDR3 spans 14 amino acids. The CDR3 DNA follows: TGCGCCACCTCCCTCGGGGGTAGAAGTCAGCCCCAGCATTTT. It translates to CATSLGGRSQPQHF.

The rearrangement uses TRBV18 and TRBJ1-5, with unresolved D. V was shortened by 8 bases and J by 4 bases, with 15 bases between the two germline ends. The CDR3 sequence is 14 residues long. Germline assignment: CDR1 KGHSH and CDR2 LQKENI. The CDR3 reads CASREGLGNQPQHF. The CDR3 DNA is TGTGCCAGCCGCGAGGGTTTAGGGAATCAGCCCCAGCATTTT.

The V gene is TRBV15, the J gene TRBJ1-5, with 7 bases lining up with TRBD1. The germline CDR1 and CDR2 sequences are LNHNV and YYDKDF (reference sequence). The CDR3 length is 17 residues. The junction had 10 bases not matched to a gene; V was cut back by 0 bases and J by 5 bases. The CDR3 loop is CATSRDTRTGLYQPQHF. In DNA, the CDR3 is TGTGCCACCAGCAGAGATACCCGGACAGGACTTTATCAGCCCCAGCATTTT.

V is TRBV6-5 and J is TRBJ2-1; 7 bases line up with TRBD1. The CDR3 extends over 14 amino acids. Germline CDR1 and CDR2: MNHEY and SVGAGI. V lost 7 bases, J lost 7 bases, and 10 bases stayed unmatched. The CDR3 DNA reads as TGTGCCAGCACCCGGACAGGCTATTGGAATGAGCAGTTCTTC. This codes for CASTRTGYWNEQFF.

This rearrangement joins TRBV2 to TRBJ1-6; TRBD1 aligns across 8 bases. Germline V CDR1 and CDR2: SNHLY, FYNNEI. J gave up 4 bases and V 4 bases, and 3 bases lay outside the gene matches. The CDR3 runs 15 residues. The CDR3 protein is CASSVGQGYNSPLHF. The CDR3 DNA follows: TGTGCCAGCAGTGTTGGACAGGGTTATAATTCACCCCTCCACTTT. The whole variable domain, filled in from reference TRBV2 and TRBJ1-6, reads EPEVTQTPSHQVTQMGQEVILRCVPISNHLYFYWYRQILGQKVEFLVSFYNNEISEKSEIFDDQFSVERPDGSNFTLKIRSTKLEDSAMYFCASSVGQGYNSPLHFGNGTRLTVT.

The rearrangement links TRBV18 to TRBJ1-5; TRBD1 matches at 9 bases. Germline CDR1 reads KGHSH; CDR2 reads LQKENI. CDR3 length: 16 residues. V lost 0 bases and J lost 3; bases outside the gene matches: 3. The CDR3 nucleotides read TGTGCCAGCTCACCACCGGGACAGGGTTCCAATCAGCCCCAGCATTTT. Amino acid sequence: CASSPPGQGSNQPQHF.

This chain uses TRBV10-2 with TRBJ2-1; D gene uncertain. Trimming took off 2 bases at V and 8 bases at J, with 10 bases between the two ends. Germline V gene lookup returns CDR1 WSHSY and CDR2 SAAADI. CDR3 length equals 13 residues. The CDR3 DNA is TGCGCCAGCAGTGAGGCAAGTCGGGATGAGCAGTTCTTC. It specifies CASSEASRDEQFF.

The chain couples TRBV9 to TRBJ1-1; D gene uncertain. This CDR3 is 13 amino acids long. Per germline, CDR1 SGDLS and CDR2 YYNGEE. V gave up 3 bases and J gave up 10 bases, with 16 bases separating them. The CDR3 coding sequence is TGTGCCAGCAGCGCCACCGAACAGACCCGAGCTTTCTTT. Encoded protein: CASSATEQTRAFF.